This TCR beta chain was retrieved from a study of tumor and adjacent non-tumor tissue in lung cancer. Regarding the study as a whole: In normal lung, the top 100 clones were significantly more dominant than in tumor.

With regard to this clonotype: No antigen is known for it. At one end, the junction sequence differs from germline, possibly due to a read error.

This CDR3 has 18 residues. CDR1 SGHNT and CDR2 YENEEA come from the germline V gene. This sample's RNA came from whole unsorted tissue. The normal lung tissue was taken more than 3 cm from the tumor edge. Three rounds of nested PCR, following a modified ARM-PCR protocol, produced the TCRbeta library. A single record per CDR3 protein comes from TCRdb applying MiXCR to the multiplex PCR reads. The sample has about 76,000 distinct CDR3 sequences; about four fifths are singletons. The chain recombines TRBV11-3 with TRBJ2-2; the match to TRBD2 covers 8 bases. The source material was distant non-tumor lung tissue. This TCR was recovered from a man in his fifties or sixties with non-small cell lung cancer. In DNA form, the CDR3 reads TGTGCCAGCAGCTCCCGGGGAGCGGGAGAATACAGATCCGGGGAGCTATTTTTT. It encodes CASSSRGAGEYRSGELFF. The whole variable domain, filled in from reference TRBV11-3 and TRBJ2-2, reads EAGVVQSPRYKIIEKKQPVAFWCNPISGHNTLYWYLQNLGQGPELLIRYENEEAVDDSQLPKDRFSAERLKGVDSTLKIQPAELGDSAVYLCASSSRGAGEYRSGELFFGEGSRLTVL.